This T cell receptor (beta chain) stems from a study of blood T cell repertoires in COVID-19. The wider study: T cells, B-cell-depleted T cells, or PBMCs provided the cDNA or gDNA that served as material.

Patients of the Seattle cohort, enrolled during active infection, were followed longitudinally. Clones were sequenced by immunoSEQ multiplex PCR, and TCRdb holds only the in-frame ones, with some missing. The profile shows more than 45,000 clones, around 86% of them singletons. Germline CDR1 and CDR2: SGHTA and FQGNSA. CDR3 length: 16 residues. The trim removed 4 bases at V and 8 bases at J, leaving 10 bases unmatched. The TCR was taken from a woman at least 80 years old with COVID-19, enrolled during active disease. The chain is built from TRBV7-2 and TRBJ2-1; 11 nucleotides match TRBD2. Sequencing input: peripheral blood. The CDR3: CASSSRLAGYRHEQFF. CDR3 in DNA: TGTGCCAGCAGCTCTCGACTAGCGGGATACCGACATGAGCAGTTCTTC.